Shown below are 16 T cell receptor beta chains from a single sample sequenced in a study of cytomegalovirus exposure and HLA in healthy donors. A multiplex PCR was run with 60 Vbeta primers and 13 Jbeta primers. Profiled with immunoSEQ multiplex PCR; TCRdb holds only in-frame clones, not every one. Here the sample spans about 160,000 clones, 80% being singletons. Sample: PBMCs. The receptors originated from a young man in good health and CMV-seropositive.

V and J are TRBV29-1 and TRBJ1-6; the match to TRBD1 covers 10 bases. The length of the CDR3 is 15 residues. CDR1 and CDR2 from the germline V gene are SQVTM and ANQGSEA. The junction had 11 bases not matched to a gene; V was cut back by 6 bases and J by 9 bases. CDR3: CSVSTGGVSGSPLHF. CDR3 nucleotides: TGCAGCGTCTCGACAGGGGGCGTTTCTGGTTCACCCCTCCACTTT.

The chain combines TRBV19 with TRBJ1-5; 7 positions agree with TRBD1. V dropped 5 bases and J dropped 3; count of bases not matched to a gene: 10. The CDR3 covers 16 residues. Germline CDR1 is LNHDA and CDR2 is SQIVND (reference sequence). The CDR3 sequence is CASSLRQGPNNQPQHF. Written as DNA, the CDR3 is TGTGCCAGTAGTCTGAGACAGGGCCCAAACAATCAGCCCCAGCATTTT.

This clone was counted a few times. The chain is built from TRBV10-3 and TRBJ2-1; possibly TRBD2 for D (6 bases). Looked up from germline, CDR1 is ENHRY and CDR2 is SYGVKD. Trimming pared 2 bases from V and 8 bases from J, leaving 13 bases between. This CDR3 is built from 14 residues. For the CDR3, the DNA is TGTGCCATCAGTGAGGGCGCATGGAGGGATGAGCAGTTCTTC. It translates to CAISEGAWRDEQFF.

The CDR3 bases are TGTGCCAGCAGTCTCAGTCTTGGCACAGATACGCAGTATTTT. Translated: CASSLSLGTDTQYF. V is TRBV27 and J is TRBJ2-3; D gene uncertain. There are 14 residues in the CDR3. The ends were cut back, 5 bases at V and 1 base at J, with 10 bases in the middle. CDR1 is MNHEY and CDR2 is SMNVEV in the germline V gene (reference sequence).

The rearrangement uses TRBV2 and TRBJ1-4, with 8 bases lining up with TRBD1. Germline V gives CDR1 SNHLY, CDR2 FYNNEI. The CDR3 length is 12 residues. Unmatched junction bases numbered 6, after V lost 5 bases and J lost 13 bases. CDR3 sequence: CASSTGQGILFF. The CDR3 coding sequence is TGTGCCAGCAGTACCGGACAGGGAATACTGTTTTTT.

This rearrangement joins TRBV6-1 to TRBJ1-5; 7 positions match TRBD1. Germline CDR1 and CDR2: MNHNS and SASEGT. Germline trimming cut 8 bases from V and 2 bases from J; bases unmatched to any gene: 6. The CDR3 is 14 residues long. CDR3 in amino acids: CASGQDHGNQPQHF. The CDR3 DNA reads as TGTGCCAGCGGACAGGACCATGGCAATCAGCCCCAGCATTTT.

This chain uses TRBV13 with TRBJ1-5, with 7 bases aligning to TRBD1. This CDR3 contains 16 residues. Germline V CDR1 and CDR2: PRHDT, FYEKMQ (reference sequence). Germline trimming cut 0 bases from V and 6 bases from J; bases unmatched to any gene: 8. CDR3 DNA: TGTGCCAGCAGCTTAGGTCGTAGGGGGCTCAGTCAGCCCCAGCATTTT. Translating gives CASSLGRRGLSQPQHF. The whole variable domain, filled in from reference TRBV13 and TRBJ1-5, reads AAGVIQSPRHLIKEKRETATLKCYPIPRHDTVYWYQQGPGQDPQFLISFYEKMQSDKGSIPDRFSAQQFSDYHSELNMSSLELGDSALYFCASSLGRRGLSQPQHFGDGTRLSIL.

The V and J genes are TRBV6-6 and TRBJ1-5, with TRBD1 identical over 10 bases. V lost 4 bases and J lost 5; bases outside the gene matches: 5. Germline assignment: CDR1 MNHNY and CDR2 SVGAGI (reference sequence). The CDR3 runs 15 residues. CDR3 loop: CASSSLGTGDQPQHF. In DNA, the CDR3 is TGTGCCAGCAGTTCCCTCGGGACAGGGGATCAGCCCCAGCATTTT.

V and J are TRBV5-4 and TRBJ2-3; TRBD2 matches at 8 bases. The CDR3 spans 14 residues. Per the germline V gene, CDR1 is SGHNT and CDR2 is YYREEE (reference sequence). J gave up 5 bases and V 2 bases, and 4 bases lay outside the gene matches. The DNA for the CDR3 is TGTGCCAGCAGCTTACCACGGGGGGGAGATACGCAGTATTTT. Its translation: CASSLPRGGDTQYF. The full variable domain, with the rest looked up from reference TRBV5-4 and TRBJ2-3, is ETGVTQSPTHLIKTRGQQVTLRCSSQSGHNTVSWYQQALGQGPQFIFQYYREEENGRGNFPPRFSGLQFPNYSSELNVNALELDDSALYLCASSLPRGGDTQYFGPGTRLTVL.

The gene calls are TRBV4-1 and TRBJ2-6; a possible D gene is TRBD2 (5 bases). Germline assignment: CDR1 MGHRA and CDR2 YSYEKL. The CDR3 is made up of 18 amino acids. V was pared by 0 bases and J by 0 bases, with 12 bases between. The CDR3 nucleotides read TGCGCCAGCAGCCAAGATCCTGGACTGAGCTCTGGGGCCAACGTCCTGACTTTC. This encodes CASSQDPGLSSGANVLTF.

This chain uses TRBV6-5 with TRBJ2-7; the match to TRBD1 covers 8 bases. The V and J ends lost 6 bases and 3 bases, in that order; junction bases with no gene match: 10. The CDR3 is made up of 15 amino acids. Germline CDR1 reads MNHEY; CDR2 reads SVGAGI. The CDR3, as DNA: TGTGCCAGCAGATCCGGACAGGGATTGGTCTACGAGCAGTACTTC. Its protein product is CASRSGQGLVYEQYF.

This clone was detected only once. V and J are TRBV2 and TRBJ2-5; D might be TRBD2 (5 bases). Trimming stripped 6 bases from V and 1 base from J, with 12 bases between. Germline V gene sequence: CDR1 SNHLY, CDR2 FYNNEI. This CDR3 spans 14 amino acids. The CDR3 spells CASRDGEIQETQYF. For the CDR3, the DNA is TGTGCCAGCAGGGATGGGGAGATCCAAGAGACCCAGTACTTC.

The chain is built from TRBV5-6 and TRBJ2-3; TRBD2 matches at 8 bases. J gave up 4 bases and V 4 bases, and 8 bases lay outside the gene matches. The CDR3 is made up of 15 amino acids. Germline values: CDR1 SGHDT, CDR2 YYEEEE. CDR3 region: CASSGPGLGADTQYF. CDR3 coding DNA: TGTGCCAGCAGCGGACCGGGACTAGGAGCAGATACGCAGTATTTT.

The gene calls are TRBV5-4 and TRBJ2-1; TRBD2 matches 14 bases. Germline-derived CDR1 and CDR2 are SGHNT and YYREEE (reference sequence). This CDR3 has 16 amino acids. V lost 4 bases, J lost 10 bases, and 10 bases stayed unmatched. Here the CDR3 reads CASSAQGLAGAGEQFF. In DNA form, the CDR3 reads TGTGCCAGCAGCGCCCAGGGACTAGCGGGGGCCGGGGAGCAGTTCTTC.

The rearrangement uses TRBV19 and TRBJ1-3; D call uncertain. CDR1 is LNHDA, CDR2 SQIVND, per germline (reference sequence). The germline V and J ends were trimmed by 3 bases and 2 bases, with 8 bases remaining between them. The CDR3 runs 14 residues. The CDR3: CASSMWPAGNTIYF. The CDR3, as DNA: TGTGCCAGTAGTATGTGGCCCGCTGGAAACACCATATATTTT. Complete variable domain (other parts from reference TRBV19 and TRBJ1-3): DGGITQSPKYLFRKEGQNVTLSCEQNLNHDAMYWYRQDPGQGLRLIYYSQIVNDFQKGDIAEGYSVSREKKESFPLTVTSAQKNPTAFYLCASSMWPAGNTIYFGEGSWLTVV.

The genes are TRBV5-1 and TRBJ2-7, with D possibly TRBD1 on 5 matching bases. V was shortened by 3 bases and J by 2 bases, with 12 bases between the two germline ends. This CDR3 has 14 residues. Germline values: CDR1 SGHRS, CDR2 YFSETQ. CDR3 coding DNA: TGCGCCAGCAGCTCAGGGAATGGGGCCTACGAGCAGTACTTC. Translation: CASSSGNGAYEQYF.